This entry lists 24 T cell receptor beta chains sequenced from one sample in a study of blood T cell repertoires in COVID-19. Measured with immunoSEQ multiplex PCR; TCRdb has only the in-frame clones, and not every one. The sample includes about 310,000 clones, 85% to 90% seen only once; the top ten take 3.5% to 4.5%. The sample consisted of PBMCs or T cells enriched from blood (not recorded which). The origin of the receptors is a woman in her late teens or twenties with acute COVID-19.

The rearrangement links TRBV3-1 (or the pseudogene TRBV3-2) to TRBJ2-3; tentatively, D is TRBD1 (6 bases). From germline, CDR1 is LGHDT and CDR2 YNNKEL (reference sequence). The CDR3 runs to 15 residues. V lost 0 bases and J 2 bases, leaving 9 bases between the germline ends. The CDR3 DNA is TGTGCCAGCAGCCAAGAAGGGGGTAACACAGATACGCAGTATTTT. This gives the protein CASSQEGGNTDTQYF.

The CDR3 nucleotides read TGTGCCAGCTCACCACAACCGGGACAGCACACTGAAGCTTTCTTT. It translates to CASSPQPGQHTEAFF. The J gene is TRBJ1-1, the V gene TRBV18, with TRBD1 matching 7 bases. The junction had 5 bases not matched to a gene; V was cut back by 1 base and J by 3 bases. The CDR3 runs 15 residues. Germline CDR1 KGHSH, CDR2 LQKENI. Combining the CDR3 with reference TRBV18 and TRBJ1-1 gives the whole variable domain NAGVMQNPRHLVRRRGQEARLRCSPMKGHSHVYWYRQLPEEGLKFMVYLQKENIIDESGMPKERFSAEFPKEGPSILRIQQVVRGDSAAYFCASSPQPGQHTEAFFGQGTRLTVV.

The chain has TRBV6-4 and TRBJ2-1, with TRBD2 identical over 8 bases. The V gene end was trimmed by 6 bases and the J gene end by 0 bases; junction bases not matched to a gene: 4. CDR1 and CDR2 (germline): MRHNA, SNTAGT. The CDR3 is made up of 15 amino acids. As DNA, the CDR3 is TGTGCCAGCAGCCTAACTAGCGGCTCCTACAATGAGCAGTTCTTC. Translation: CASSLTSGSYNEQFF.

The rearrangement links TRBV29-1 to TRBJ2-2; TRBD2 matches at 7 bases. CDR1 and CDR2 from the germline V gene are SQVTM and ANQGSEA. Losses at the gene ends were 3 bases for V and 6 bases for J; bases not matched to a gene: 7. This CDR3 region has 14 residues. The CDR3 protein is CSVDVGGISGELFF. The DNA of the CDR3 is TGCAGCGTTGATGTGGGAGGGATATCCGGGGAGCTGTTTTTT.

This rearrangement joins TRBV5-1 to TRBJ1-1; D might be TRBD1 (6 bases). Trimming stripped 4 bases from V and 8 bases from J, with 21 bases between. Germline loops: CDR1 SGHRS, CDR2 YFSETQ. This CDR3 region has 15 residues. Here the CDR3 DNA reads TGCGCCAGCAGCACCCTAGGGGGGGGCGGGGAAGAAGCTTTCTTT. Its protein is CASSTLGGGGEEAFF.

Comments on this clone: Distinct nucleotide sequences in the sample also encode this CDR3. The rearrangement joins TRBV5-1 to TRBJ1-4; 9 bases line up with TRBD1. V was pared by 4 bases and J by 8 bases, with 6 bases of the junction left unmatched. The CDR3 consists of 14 residues. Germline V CDR1 and CDR2: SGHRS, YFSETQ. CDR3 sequence: CASSPGTGSEKLFF. CDR3 DNA: TGCGCCAGCAGCCCCGGGACAGGGAGCGAAAAACTGTTTTTT. Filled out from reference TRBV5-1 and TRBJ1-4, the complete variable domain reads KAGVTQTPRYLIKTRGQQVTLSCSPISGHRSVSWYQQTPGQGLQFLFEYFSETQRNKGNFPGRFSGRQFSNSRSEMNVSTLELGDSALYLCASSPGTGSEKLFFGSGTQLSVL.

This clone was seen a single time. The chain joins TRBV7-6 to TRBJ1-2; 7 bases align to TRBD1. The CDR3 sequence is 15 residues long. Germline CDR1 reads SGHVS; CDR2 reads FNYEAQ. V trimming: 0 bases; J trimming: 3 bases; junction bases outside the gene matches: 4. The DNA of the CDR3 is TGTGCCAGCAGCTTAGCGACAGGGATAGACTATGGCTACACCTTC. Protein product: CASSLATGIDYGYTF. Drawing the rest from reference TRBV7-6 and TRBJ1-2, the complete variable domain is GAGVSQSPRYKVTKRGQDVALRCDPISGHVSLYWYRQALGQGPEFLTYFNYEAQQDKSGLPNDRFSAERPEGSISTLTIQRTEQRDSAMYRCASSLATGIDYGYTFGSGTRLTVV.

This clone has more than one count but fewer than ten. J is TRBJ2-7 and V is TRBV6-1; possible D gene TRBD2, 6 bases. Germline CDR1 and CDR2: MNHNS and SASEGT. Trimming left V 2 bases short and J 2 bases short, with 16 bases between. CDR3 length equals 16 residues. The CDR3: CASSEPAERATYEQYF. CDR3 sequence (DNA): TGTGCCAGCAGTGAACCCGCCGAGCGGGCCACCTACGAGCAGTACTTC.

The chain recombines TRBV30 with TRBJ1-6; unclear D gene. CDR3 size: 12 residues. Trimming shortened V by 2 bases and J by 8 bases, and 7 bases separated the two germline ends. Germline CDR1 and CDR2: GTSNPN and SVGIG (reference sequence). The CDR3 reads CAWSPYDSPLHF. In DNA form, the CDR3 reads TGTGCCTGGAGTCCCTACGATTCACCCCTCCACTTT.

This clone was recorded only once. Other nucleotide sequences from this sample produce the same CDR3. The chain employs TRBV7-2 and TRBJ1-5, with 10 bases aligning to TRBD1. This CDR3 comprises 13 residues. Germline V gives CDR1 SGHTA, CDR2 FQGNSA. Trimming cost V 5 bases and J 7 bases; bases outside gene matches: 2. The CDR3 DNA sequence: TGTGCCAGCAGCGGGACAGGGGACCAGCCCCAGCATTTT. Protein: CASSGTGDQPQHF.

The chain recombines TRBV28 with TRBJ1-5; no clear D gene. Germline V lookup: CDR1 MDHEN, CDR2 SYDVKM. CDR3 length: 17 residues. V was pared by 5 bases and J by 1 base, with 18 bases between. The CDR3, as DNA: TGTGCCAGCAGTAAGATGCGGGCGCGGCTCAGCAATCAGCCCCAGCATTTT. It codes for CASSKMRARLSNQPQHF.

V is TRBV2 and J is TRBJ2-7; no definite D call. V was pared by 5 bases and J by 0 bases, with 8 bases between. CDR3 length equals 13 residues. Germline V CDR1 and CDR2: SNHLY, FYNNEI. Here the CDR3 reads CASSLDNSYEQYF. The CDR3 region has the DNA TGTGCCAGCAGTCTTGACAACTCCTACGAGCAGTACTTC.

This clone has only one observation. This chain connects TRBV3-1 (or the pseudogene TRBV3-2) to TRBJ2-5, with D possibly TRBD2 on 6 matching bases. Germline CDR1 LGHDT, CDR2 YNNKEL (reference sequence). Deletions cut 4 bases from V and 2 bases from J, with 20 bases between. This CDR3 contains 17 residues. The CDR3 DNA is TGTGCCAGCAGCCGGGCCGGGGAGGTCGCTAGGCAAGAGACCCAGTACTTC. This encodes CASSRAGEVARQETQYF.

CDR3 loop: CASSPGNQPQHF. The CDR3 DNA reads TGTGCCAGTAGTCCAGGGAACCAGCCCCAGCATTTT. This sequence joins TRBV19 and TRBJ1-5; D is perhaps TRBD1 (5 bases). Deletions cut 5 bases from V and 7 bases from J, with 9 bases between. Germline V CDR1 and CDR2: LNHDA, SQIVND (reference sequence). There are 12 residues in the CDR3. The complete variable domain, with remaining parts taken from reference TRBV19 and TRBJ1-5, reads DGGITQSPKYLFRKEGQNVTLSCEQNLNHDAMYWYRQDPGQGLRLIYYSQIVNDFQKGDIAEGYSVSREKKESFPLTVTSAQKNPTAFYLCASSPGNQPQHFGDGTRLSIL.

This clone was recorded only once. J is TRBJ1-1 and V is TRBV28, with 8 bases matching TRBD1. The germline V gene encodes CDR1 MDHEN and CDR2 SYDVKM. There are 16 residues in the CDR3. The trim removed 6 bases at V and 9 bases at J, leaving 18 bases unmatched. CDR3 sequence reads: CASSDPQQGEEGKAFF. The CDR3 nucleotides read TGTGCCAGCAGCGACCCTCAACAGGGGGAGGAGGGAAAAGCTTTCTTT.

This chain connects TRBV28 to TRBJ1-1; D may be TRBD1 (5 bases). The CDR3 has 13 amino acids. V was trimmed by 2 bases and J by 5 bases, leaving 9 bases between them. CDR1 is MDHEN and CDR2 is SYDVKM in the germline V gene. The CDR3, as DNA: TGTGCCAGCAGTTTAACCCAGGGAACTGAAGCTTTCTTT. It yields the protein CASSLTQGTEAFF.

Only a few counts were recorded for this clone. The chain has TRBV30 and TRBJ1-1; 9 positions agree with TRBD1. This CDR3 spans 17 amino acids. V was pared by 4 bases and J by 5 bases, with 17 bases of the junction left unmatched. The germline V gene encodes CDR1 GTSNPN and CDR2 SVGIG (reference sequence). CDR3 bases: TGTGCCTGGACCGGACAGGGGTGGGGGAATGGGCGGACTGAAGCTTTCTTT. Protein: CAWTGQGWGNGRTEAFF.

The chain couples TRBV7-9 to TRBJ1-2; 10 bases match TRBD1. The CDR3 length is 17 residues. CDR1 SEHNR and CDR2 FQNEAQ come from the germline V gene (reference sequence). J gave up 4 bases and V 5 bases, and 13 bases lay outside the gene matches. This chain's CDR3 is CASSPEGVGTGAYGYTF. The CDR3 nucleotides are TGTGCCAGCAGCCCAGAGGGGGTCGGGACAGGGGCCTATGGCTACACCTTC.

The rearrangement uses TRBV27 and TRBJ2-1; perhaps TRBD2 as D (5 bases). The germline CDR1 and CDR2 sequences are MNHEY and SMNVEV (reference sequence). The CDR3 has 13 amino acids. Trimming left V 6 bases short and J 7 bases short, with 13 bases between. The CDR3 sequence is CASRAGVVNEQFF. CDR3 coding DNA: TGTGCCAGCAGAGCCGGGGTTGTAAATGAGCAGTTCTTC.

J is TRBJ1-2 and V is TRBV19, with D perhaps TRBD1 (5 bases). The V end was cut by 5 bases, the J end by 3 bases, with 19 bases between. Germline-derived CDR1 and CDR2 are LNHDA and SQIVND (reference sequence). This CDR3 comprises 16 residues. The CDR3 is CASSLSRTQYDYGYTF. The CDR3 DNA reads as TGTGCCAGTAGTCTCTCCCGGACACAATATGACTATGGCTACACCTTC.

The DNA for the CDR3 is TGTGCCTGGAGTGTAACTCGGACTAGCGGCGTATACAATGAGCAGTTCTTC. Translating it yields CAWSVTRTSGVYNEQFF. The chain has TRBV30 and TRBJ2-1; 10 nucleotides align to TRBD2. J gave up 4 bases and V 0 bases, and 9 bases lay outside the gene matches. CDR1 GTSNPN and CDR2 SVGIG come from the germline V gene (reference sequence). There are 17 residues in the CDR3.

V usage is TRBV7-6 and J usage is TRBJ2-3, with TRBD2 matching over 9 bases. CDR1 is SGHVS and CDR2 is FNYEAQ in the germline V gene. This CDR3 region has 17 residues. V gave up 4 bases and J gave up 3 bases; unmatched junction bases: 11. The CDR3 reads CASSSTLAGLGTDTQYF. The DNA of the CDR3 is TGTGCCAGCAGCTCGACGCTAGCGGGACTCGGTACAGATACGCAGTATTTT.

This clone was recorded a few times. The CDR3 here is CASSPHPGLKIYNEQFF. As DNA, the CDR3 is TGTGCCAGCAGCCCCCACCCGGGACTCAAGATTTACAATGAGCAGTTCTTC. The rearrangement joins TRBV7-9 to TRBJ2-1; maybe TRBD2 (6 bases). The germline V gene has CDR1 SEHNR and CDR2 FQNEAQ (reference sequence). V was clipped by 5 bases and J by 4 bases, with 21 bases between them. CDR3 length: 17 residues.

J is TRBJ1-4 and V is TRBV12-3 or TRBV12-4; tentative D call: TRBD1 (6 bases). This CDR3 is 13 amino acids long. V shed 8 bases and J shed 13 bases, with 20 bases lying between them. The CDR3 loop reads CASRSPTTGPLFF. CDR3 in DNA: TGTGCCAGCCGGTCACCCACGACAGGCCCACTGTTTTTT.